This passage covers 5 T cell receptor beta chains from one sample sequenced in a study of blood T cells in healthy people across ages. PCR was performed a second time for about 7 to 11 cycles using a sample-barcoded 5' primer and a J-beta primer mix. TCRdb analysed the 5' RACE reads with MiXCR anew, one entry per CDR3 protein. The repertoire holds roughly 800,000 distinct CDR3 sequences, roughly 64% seen once, with 20% to 25% in the top ten. Sequencing input: blood. The origin of the receptors is a young man in good health.

In its sample, this clonotype was seen a few times. CDR3: CASSWGSPMADTQYF. The CDR3, as DNA: TGCGCCAGCAGCTGGGGGAGCCCGATGGCAGATACGCAGTATTTT. The chain is built from TRBV5-1 and TRBJ2-3; D could derive from TRBD1 or TRBD2 (5 bases each). The V end was cut by 3 bases, the J end by 4 bases, with 15 bases between. CDR3 length: 15 residues. Germline assignment: CDR1 SGHRS and CDR2 YFSETQ.

The chain is built from TRBV20-1 and TRBJ2-1, with D tentatively TRBD1 or TRBD2 (5 bases each). This CDR3 spans 14 amino acids. From germline, CDR1 is DFQATT and CDR2 SNEGSKA (reference sequence). V lost 4 bases, J lost 9 bases, and 19 bases lay in between. The CDR3 nucleotides read TGCAGTGCTACCGGGACCCGGGCCCGAGGTGAGCAGTTCTTC. It is translated as CSATGTRARGEQFF.

The chain links TRBV7-2 to TRBJ2-4; TRBD2 matches 10 bases. The end of the DNA aligns better with TRBJ2-7, so the J call may be wrong. Germline V gives CDR1 SGHTA, CDR2 FQGNSA. The CDR3 is 15 amino acids. The CDR3 loop is CASSLNSGGVREQYF. In DNA form, the CDR3 reads TGTGCCAGCAGCTTAAACAGCGGGGGGGTCCGCGAGCAGTACTTC.

The rearrangement uses TRBV20-1 and TRBJ1-5; TRBD1 aligns across 8 bases. CDR1 is DFQATT, CDR2 SNEGSKA, per germline (reference sequence). After removal of 1 base from V and 1 base from J, the junction contained 6 bases not matched to a gene. CDR3 length: 16 amino acids. The CDR3 protein is CSARAYRQGSNQPQHF. The CDR3 DNA reads as TGCAGTGCTAGAGCCTACAGACAGGGGAGCAATCAGCCCCAGCATTTT.

This clonotype was found once. The CDR3 DNA follows: TGCAGTGCTGGGACTAGCGGGAGTAGAGGGGGCTCCTACGAGCAGTACTTC. This encodes CSAGTSGSRGGSYEQYF. J is TRBJ2-7 and V is TRBV20-1; 14 bases line up with TRBD2. V dropped 5 bases and J dropped 0; count of bases not matched to a gene: 9. Germline V lookup: CDR1 DFQATT, CDR2 SNEGSKA (reference sequence). The CDR3 length is 17 residues.